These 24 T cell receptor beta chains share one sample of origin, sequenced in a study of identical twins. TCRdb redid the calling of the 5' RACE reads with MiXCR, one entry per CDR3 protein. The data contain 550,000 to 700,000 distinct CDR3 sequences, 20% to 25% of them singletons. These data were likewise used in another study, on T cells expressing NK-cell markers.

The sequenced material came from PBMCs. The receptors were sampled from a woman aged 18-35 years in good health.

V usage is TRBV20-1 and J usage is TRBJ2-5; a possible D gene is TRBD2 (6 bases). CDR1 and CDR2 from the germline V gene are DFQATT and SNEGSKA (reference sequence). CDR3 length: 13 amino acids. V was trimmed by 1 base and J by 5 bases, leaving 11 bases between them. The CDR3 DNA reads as TGCAGTGCTAGAGGCCCTAGCGATGAGACCCAGTACTTC. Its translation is CSARGPSDETQYF.

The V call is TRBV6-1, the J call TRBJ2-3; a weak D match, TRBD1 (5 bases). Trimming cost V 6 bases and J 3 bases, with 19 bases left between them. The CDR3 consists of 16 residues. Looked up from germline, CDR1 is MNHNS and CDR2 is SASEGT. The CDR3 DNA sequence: TGTGCCAGCAGCCCGCAGGGTCCCTGGGGAACAGATACGCAGTATTTT. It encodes CASSPQGPWGTDTQYF.

The CDR3 nucleotides read TGCGCCAGCAGCACGGGACAAGTCACTGAAGCTTTCTTT. Amino acid sequence: CASSTGQVTEAFF. This chain joins TRBV5-1 and TRBJ1-1; D might be TRBD1 (6 bases). Between the trimmed V and J ends, which lost 4 bases and 4 bases, there was a span of 11 bases. CDR3 size: 13 residues. Germline values: CDR1 SGHRS, CDR2 YFSETQ.

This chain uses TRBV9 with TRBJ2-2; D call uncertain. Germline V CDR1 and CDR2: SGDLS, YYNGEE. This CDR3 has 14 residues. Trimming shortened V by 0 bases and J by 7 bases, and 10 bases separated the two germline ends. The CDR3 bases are TGTGCCAGCAGCGTAGATGTTAGGCTCGGGGAGCTGTTTTTT. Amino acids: CASSVDVRLGELFF.

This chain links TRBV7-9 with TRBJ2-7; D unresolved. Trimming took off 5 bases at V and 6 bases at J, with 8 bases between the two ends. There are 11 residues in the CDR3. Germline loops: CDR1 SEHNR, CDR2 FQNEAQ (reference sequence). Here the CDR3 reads CASSALREQYF. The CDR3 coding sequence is TGTGCCAGCAGCGCCCTCCGCGAGCAGTACTTC.

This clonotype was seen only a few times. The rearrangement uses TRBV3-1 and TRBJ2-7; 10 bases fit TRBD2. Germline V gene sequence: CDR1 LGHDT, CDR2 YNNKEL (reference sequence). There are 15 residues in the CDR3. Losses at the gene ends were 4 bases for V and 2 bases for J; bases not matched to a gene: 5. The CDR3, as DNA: TGTGCCAGCAGCCTCAGGACTAGCGGACCCTACGAGCAGTACTTC. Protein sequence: CASSLRTSGPYEQYF.

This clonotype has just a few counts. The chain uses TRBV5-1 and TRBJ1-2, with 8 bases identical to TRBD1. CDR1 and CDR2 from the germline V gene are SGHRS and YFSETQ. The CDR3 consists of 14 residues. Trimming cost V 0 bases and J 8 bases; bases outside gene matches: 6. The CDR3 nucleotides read TGCGCCAGCAGCTTGGAATTCGGGACAGGCGGCTACACCTTC. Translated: CASSLEFGTGGYTF.

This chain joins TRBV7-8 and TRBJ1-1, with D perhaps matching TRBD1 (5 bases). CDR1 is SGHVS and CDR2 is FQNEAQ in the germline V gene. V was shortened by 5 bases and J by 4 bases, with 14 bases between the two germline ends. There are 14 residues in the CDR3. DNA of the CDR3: TGTGCCAGCAGCGACAGACGATTGATCACTGAAGCTTTCTTT. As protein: CASSDRRLITEAFF.

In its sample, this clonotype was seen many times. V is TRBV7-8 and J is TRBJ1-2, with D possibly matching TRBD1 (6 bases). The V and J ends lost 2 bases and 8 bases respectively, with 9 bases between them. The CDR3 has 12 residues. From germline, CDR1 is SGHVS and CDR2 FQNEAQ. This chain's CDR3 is CASSLRGWGYTF. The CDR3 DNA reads TGTGCCAGCAGCTTAAGGGGGTGGGGCTACACCTTC.

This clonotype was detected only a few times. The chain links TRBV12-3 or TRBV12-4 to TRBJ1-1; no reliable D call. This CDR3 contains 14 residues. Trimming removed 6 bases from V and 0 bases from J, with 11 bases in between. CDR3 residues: CASSRRIMNTEAFF. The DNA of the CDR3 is TGTGCCAGCAGCCGCCGCATTATGAACACTGAAGCTTTCTTT.

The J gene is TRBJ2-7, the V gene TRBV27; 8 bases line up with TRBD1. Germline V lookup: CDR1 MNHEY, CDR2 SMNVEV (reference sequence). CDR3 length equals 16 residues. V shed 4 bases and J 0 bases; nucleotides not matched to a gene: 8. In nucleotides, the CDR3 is TGTGCCAGCAGTTGGACAGGGATTAACCCCTCCTACGAGCAGTACTTC. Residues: CASSWTGINPSYEQYF.

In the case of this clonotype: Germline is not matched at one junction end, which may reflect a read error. For the CDR3, the DNA is TGTGCCAGCGGTGACACAGACCCTACAGGGTACTTC. Protein: CASGDTDPTGYF. V gene TRBV2 combines with J gene TRBJ2-5, with TRBD1 as a possible D gene (5 bases). This CDR3 has 12 residues. Germline V gene sequence: CDR1 SNHLY, CDR2 FYNNEI.

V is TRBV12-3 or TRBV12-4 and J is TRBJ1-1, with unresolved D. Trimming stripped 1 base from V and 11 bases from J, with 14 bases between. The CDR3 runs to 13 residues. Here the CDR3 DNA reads TGTGCCAGCAGTTTAGATGCGGGCTCCGGTGCTTTCTTT. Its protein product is CASSLDAGSGAFF.

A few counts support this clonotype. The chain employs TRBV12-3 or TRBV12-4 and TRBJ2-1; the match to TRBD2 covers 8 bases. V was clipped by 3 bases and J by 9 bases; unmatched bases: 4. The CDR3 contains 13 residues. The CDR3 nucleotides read TGTGCCAGCAGTTTTCTCCTAGCGGGTGAGCAGTTCTTC. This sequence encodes CASSFLLAGEQFF.

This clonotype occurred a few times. The CDR3 sequence: CASSLSTDGTDTQYF. DNA of the CDR3: TGCGCCAGCAGCTTATCCACAGATGGAACAGATACGCAGTATTTT. The rearrangement links TRBV5-1 to TRBJ2-3; the D is unclear. From germline, CDR1 is SGHRS and CDR2 YFSETQ. Deletions cut 2 bases from V and 3 bases from J, with 13 bases between. This CDR3 spans 15 amino acids.

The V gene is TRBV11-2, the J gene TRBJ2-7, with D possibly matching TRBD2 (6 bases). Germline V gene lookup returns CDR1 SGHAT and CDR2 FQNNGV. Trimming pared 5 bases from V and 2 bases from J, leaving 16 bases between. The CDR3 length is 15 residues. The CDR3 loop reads CASSLIISGTYEQYF. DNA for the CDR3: TGTGCCAGCAGCCTAATAATTAGCGGAACCTACGAGCAGTACTTC. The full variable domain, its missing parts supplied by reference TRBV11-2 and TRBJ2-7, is EAGVAQSPRYKIIEKRQSVAFWCNPISGHATLYWYQQILGQGPKLLIQFQNNGVVDDSQLPKDRFSAERLKGVDSTLKIQPAKLEDSAVYLCASSLIISGTYEQYFGPGTRLTVT.

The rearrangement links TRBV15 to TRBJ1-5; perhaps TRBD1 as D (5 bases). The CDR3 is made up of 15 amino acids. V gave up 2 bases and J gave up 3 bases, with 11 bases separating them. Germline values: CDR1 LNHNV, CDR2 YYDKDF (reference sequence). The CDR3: CATSRTTGINQPQHF. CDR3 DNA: TGTGCCACCAGCAGAACCACAGGTATCAATCAGCCCCAGCATTTT.

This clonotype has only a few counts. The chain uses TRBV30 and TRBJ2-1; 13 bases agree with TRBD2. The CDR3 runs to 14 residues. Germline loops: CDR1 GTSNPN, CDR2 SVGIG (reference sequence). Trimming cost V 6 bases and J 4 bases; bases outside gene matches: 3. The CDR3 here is CACSGLAGYNEQFF. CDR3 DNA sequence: TGTGCCTGCTCGGGACTAGCGGGATACAATGAGCAGTTCTTC.

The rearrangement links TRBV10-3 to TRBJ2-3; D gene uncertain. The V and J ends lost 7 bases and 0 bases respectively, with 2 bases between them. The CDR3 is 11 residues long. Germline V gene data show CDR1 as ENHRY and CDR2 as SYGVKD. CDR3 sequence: CAIKSTDTQYF. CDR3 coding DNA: TGTGCCATCAAGAGCACAGATACGCAGTATTTT.

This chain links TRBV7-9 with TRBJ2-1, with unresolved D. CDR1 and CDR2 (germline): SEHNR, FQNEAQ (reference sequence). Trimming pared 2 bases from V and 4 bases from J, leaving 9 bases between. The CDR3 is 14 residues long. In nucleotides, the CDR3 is TGTGCCAGCAGCTTATCCCTACGTTACAATGAGCAGTTCTTC. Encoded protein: CASSLSLRYNEQFF.

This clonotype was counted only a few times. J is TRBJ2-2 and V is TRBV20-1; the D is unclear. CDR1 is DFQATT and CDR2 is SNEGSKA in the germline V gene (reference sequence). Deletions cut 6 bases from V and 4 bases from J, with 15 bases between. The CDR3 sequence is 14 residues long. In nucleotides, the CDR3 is TGCAGTGCCCCGGCGCTTTCAATCACCGGGGAGCTGTTTTTT. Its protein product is CSAPALSITGELFF.

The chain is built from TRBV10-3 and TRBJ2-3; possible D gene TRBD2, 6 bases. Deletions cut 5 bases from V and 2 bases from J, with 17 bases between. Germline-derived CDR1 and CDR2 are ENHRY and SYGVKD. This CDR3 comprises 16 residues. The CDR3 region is CAISWGVEGATDTQYF. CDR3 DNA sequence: TGTGCCATCAGTTGGGGGGTCGAGGGCGCCACAGATACGCAGTATTTT.

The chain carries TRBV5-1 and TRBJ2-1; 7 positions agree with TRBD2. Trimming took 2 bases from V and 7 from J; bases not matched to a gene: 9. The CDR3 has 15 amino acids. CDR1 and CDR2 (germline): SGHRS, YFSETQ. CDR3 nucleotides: TGCGCCAGCAGCTTAGGCGGGAGAACATCGAATGAGCAGTTCTTC. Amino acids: CASSLGGRTSNEQFF.

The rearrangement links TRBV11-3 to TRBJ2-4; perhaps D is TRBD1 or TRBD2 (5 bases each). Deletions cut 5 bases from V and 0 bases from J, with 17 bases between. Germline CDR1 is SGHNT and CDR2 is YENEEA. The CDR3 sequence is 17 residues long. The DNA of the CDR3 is TGTGCCAGCAGCACAATCGACCCCGGGACAGCCAAAAACATTCAGTACTTC. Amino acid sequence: CASSTIDPGTAKNIQYF.